This T cell receptor (beta chain) was captured by sequencing in a study of shared clonotypes between healthy human individuals. With 3 bases clipped from V and 4 bases from J, the junction kept 13 bases outside the gene matches. The CDR3 runs 17 residues. CDR1 is SGDLS and CDR2 is YYNGEE in the germline V gene. Naive CD8 cells comprised CD45RO-negative, CCR7-positively selected cells, excluding terminally differentiated effector memory CD45RA+ cells. Recent vaccinations or acute infections were absent in the healthy HIV-negative adult donors. As regards this clone: Its antigen is still unknown.

Study-wide findings and caveats: Although depth was large, rarefaction showed that sequencing of the sorted subsets was incomplete.

Sorted-subset replicate PCR reactions contained 150 to 200 ng DNA, corresponding to some 29,000 T cell genomes. Sequencing was performed with immunoSEQ multiplex PCR; in TCRdb, only in-frame clones are kept and a portion is missing. The sample has 2 million to 2.5 million clones, about 93% seen once. The source material was naive CD8+ T cells from PBMCs. The sequence came from a man aged 18 to 35 in good health. Some clones in this sample may be carry-over from other donors' samples. V gene TRBV9 combines with J gene TRBJ2-1; 7 bases are a match to TRBD2. CDR3 amino acids: CASSDPGTTLDYNEQFF. The CDR3 DNA is TGTGCCAGCAGCGACCCCGGGACTACCCTTGATTACAATGAGCAGTTCTTC.